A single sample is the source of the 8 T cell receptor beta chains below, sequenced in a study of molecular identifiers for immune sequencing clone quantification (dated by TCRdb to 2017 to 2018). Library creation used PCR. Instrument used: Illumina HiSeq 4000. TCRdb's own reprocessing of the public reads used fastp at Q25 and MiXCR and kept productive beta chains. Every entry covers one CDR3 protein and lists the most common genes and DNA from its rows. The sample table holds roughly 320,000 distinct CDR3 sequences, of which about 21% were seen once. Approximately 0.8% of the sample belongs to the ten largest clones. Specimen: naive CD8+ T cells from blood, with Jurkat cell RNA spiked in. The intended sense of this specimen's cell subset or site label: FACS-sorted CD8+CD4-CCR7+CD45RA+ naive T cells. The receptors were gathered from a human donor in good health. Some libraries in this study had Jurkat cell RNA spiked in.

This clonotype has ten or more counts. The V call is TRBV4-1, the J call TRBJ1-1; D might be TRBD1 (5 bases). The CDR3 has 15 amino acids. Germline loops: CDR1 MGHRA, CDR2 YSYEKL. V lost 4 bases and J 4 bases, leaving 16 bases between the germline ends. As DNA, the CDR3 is TGCGCCAGCAGCCGAGTTCACCGGGACGGCACTGAAGCTTTCTTT. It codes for CASSRVHRDGTEAFF.

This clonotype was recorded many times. CDR3 residues: CASSLSWGNQPQHF. The CDR3 bases are TGCGCCAGCAGCCTGTCTTGGGGAAACCAGCCCCAGCATTTT. This rearrangement joins TRBV4-3 to TRBJ1-5; D ambiguous. Germline loops: CDR1 LGHNA, CDR2 YSLEER. The CDR3 has 14 amino acids. Between the trimmed V and J ends, which lost 4 bases and 7 bases, there was a span of 14 bases.

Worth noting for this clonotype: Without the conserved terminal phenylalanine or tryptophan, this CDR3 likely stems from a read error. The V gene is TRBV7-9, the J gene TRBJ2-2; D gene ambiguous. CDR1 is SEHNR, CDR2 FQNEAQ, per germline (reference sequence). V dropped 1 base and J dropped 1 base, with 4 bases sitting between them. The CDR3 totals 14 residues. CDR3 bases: TGTGCCAGCAGCTTAGGTGTGAACACCGGGGAGCTGTTTCTT. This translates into CASSLGVNTGELFL.

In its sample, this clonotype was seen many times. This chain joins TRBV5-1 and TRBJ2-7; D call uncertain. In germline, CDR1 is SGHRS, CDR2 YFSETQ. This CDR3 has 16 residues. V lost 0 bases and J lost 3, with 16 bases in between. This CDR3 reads CASSLASRSIHYEQYF. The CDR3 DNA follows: TGCGCCAGCAGCTTGGCCAGCAGATCGATTCACTACGAGCAGTACTTC.

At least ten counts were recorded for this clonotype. The CDR3 spells CASMVQRYSNQPQHF. In DNA form, the CDR3 reads TGTGCCAGCATGGTCCAACGATATAGCAATCAGCCCCAGCATTTT. This sequence joins TRBV28 and TRBJ1-5, with D unclear. Per the germline V gene, CDR1 is MDHEN and CDR2 is SYDVKM. Trimming pared 7 bases from V and 0 bases from J, leaving 13 bases between. The CDR3 loop spans 15 amino acids.

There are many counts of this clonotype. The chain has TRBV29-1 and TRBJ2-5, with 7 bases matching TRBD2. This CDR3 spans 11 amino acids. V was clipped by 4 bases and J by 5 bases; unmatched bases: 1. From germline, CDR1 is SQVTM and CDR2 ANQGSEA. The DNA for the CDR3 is TGCAGCGTTGCGGGGGGTGAGACCCAGTACTTC. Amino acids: CSVAGGETQYF.

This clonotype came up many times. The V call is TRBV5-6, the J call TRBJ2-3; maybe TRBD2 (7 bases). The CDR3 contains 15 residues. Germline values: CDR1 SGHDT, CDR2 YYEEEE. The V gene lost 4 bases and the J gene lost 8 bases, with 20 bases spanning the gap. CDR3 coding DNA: TGTGCCAGCAGCCCCTGGGGGGGGCCGCGAGGTACGCAGTATTTT. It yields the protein CASSPWGGPRGTQYF.

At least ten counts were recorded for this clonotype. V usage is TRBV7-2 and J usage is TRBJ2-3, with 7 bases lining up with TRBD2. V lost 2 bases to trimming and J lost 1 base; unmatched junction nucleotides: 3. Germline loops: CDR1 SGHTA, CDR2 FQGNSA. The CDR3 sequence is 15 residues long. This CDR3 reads CASSLIGRGTDTQYF. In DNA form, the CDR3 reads TGTGCCAGCAGCTTAATAGGGAGGGGCACAGATACGCAGTATTTT.